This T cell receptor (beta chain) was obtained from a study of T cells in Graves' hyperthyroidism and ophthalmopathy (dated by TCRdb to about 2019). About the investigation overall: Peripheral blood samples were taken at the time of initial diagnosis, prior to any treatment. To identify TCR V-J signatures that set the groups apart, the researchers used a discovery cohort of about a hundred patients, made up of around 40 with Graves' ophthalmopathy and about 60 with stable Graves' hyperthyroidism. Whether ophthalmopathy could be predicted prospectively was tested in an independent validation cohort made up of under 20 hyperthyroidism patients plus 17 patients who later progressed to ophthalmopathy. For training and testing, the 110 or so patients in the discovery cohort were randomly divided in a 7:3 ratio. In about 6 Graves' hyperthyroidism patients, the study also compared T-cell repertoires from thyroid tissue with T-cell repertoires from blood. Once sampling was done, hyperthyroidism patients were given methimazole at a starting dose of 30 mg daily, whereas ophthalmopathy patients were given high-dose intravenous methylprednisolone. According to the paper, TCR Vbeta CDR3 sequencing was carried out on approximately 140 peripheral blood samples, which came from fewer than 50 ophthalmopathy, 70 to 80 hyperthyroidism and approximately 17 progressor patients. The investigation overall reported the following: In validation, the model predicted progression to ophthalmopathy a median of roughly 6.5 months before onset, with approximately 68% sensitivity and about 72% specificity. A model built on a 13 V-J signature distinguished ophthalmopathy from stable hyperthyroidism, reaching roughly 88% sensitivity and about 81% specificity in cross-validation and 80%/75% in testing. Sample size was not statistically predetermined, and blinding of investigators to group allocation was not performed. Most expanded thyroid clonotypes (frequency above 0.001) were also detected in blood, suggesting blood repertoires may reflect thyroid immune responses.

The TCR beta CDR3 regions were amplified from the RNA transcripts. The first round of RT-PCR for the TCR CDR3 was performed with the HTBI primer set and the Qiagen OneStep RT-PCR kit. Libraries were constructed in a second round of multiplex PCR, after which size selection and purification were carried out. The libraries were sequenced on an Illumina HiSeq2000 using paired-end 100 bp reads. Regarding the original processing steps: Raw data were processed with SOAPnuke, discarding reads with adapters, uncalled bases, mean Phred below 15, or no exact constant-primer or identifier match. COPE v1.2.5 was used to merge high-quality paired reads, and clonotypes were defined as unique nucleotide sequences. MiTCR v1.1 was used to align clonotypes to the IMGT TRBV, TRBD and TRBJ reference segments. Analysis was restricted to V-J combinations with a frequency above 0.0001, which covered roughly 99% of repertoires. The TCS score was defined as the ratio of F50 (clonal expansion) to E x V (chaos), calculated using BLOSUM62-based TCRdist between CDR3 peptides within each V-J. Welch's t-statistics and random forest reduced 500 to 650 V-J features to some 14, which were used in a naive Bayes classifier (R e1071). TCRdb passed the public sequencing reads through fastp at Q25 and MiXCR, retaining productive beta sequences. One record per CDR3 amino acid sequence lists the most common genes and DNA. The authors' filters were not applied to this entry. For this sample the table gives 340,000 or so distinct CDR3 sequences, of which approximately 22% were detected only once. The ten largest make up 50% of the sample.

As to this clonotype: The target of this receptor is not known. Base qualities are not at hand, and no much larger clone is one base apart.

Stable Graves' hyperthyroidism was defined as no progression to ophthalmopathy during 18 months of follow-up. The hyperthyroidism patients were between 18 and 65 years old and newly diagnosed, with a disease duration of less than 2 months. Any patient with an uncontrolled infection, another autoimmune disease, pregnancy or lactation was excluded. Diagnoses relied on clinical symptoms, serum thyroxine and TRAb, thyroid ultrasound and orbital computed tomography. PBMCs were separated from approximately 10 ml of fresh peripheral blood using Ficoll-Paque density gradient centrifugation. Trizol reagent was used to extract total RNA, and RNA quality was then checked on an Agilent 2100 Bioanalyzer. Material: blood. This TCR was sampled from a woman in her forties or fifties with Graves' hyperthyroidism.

The CDR3 region reads CASAIQETQYF. The DNA sequence is given as TGCGCCAGCGCCATACAAGAGACCCAGTACTTC. The sequence joins TRBV5-1 to TRBJ2-5, with no D gene named confidently. CDR1 and CDR2 are drawn from the germline V gene: SGHRS, YFSETQ. V sheds 7 bases and J sheds 2 bases, leaving 6 bases between their ends. The CDR3 sequence holds 11 residues, the cysteine and phenylalanine included. The CDR3 DNA has 33 bases and is translated from base 1.